Many counts were recorded for the clone carrying this TCR beta chain. The antigen is undetermined. From the 5' RACE reads, TCRdb called clonotypes with MiXCR, one entry per CDR3 protein. The table records 160,000 or so distinct CDR3 sequences, about 7% of them present only once. Germline CDR1 MNHNS, CDR2 SASEGT. The CDR3 loop spans 12 amino acids. With 5 bases removed from V and 8 bases from J, the gap between germline ends came to 9 bases. The data were taken from a study of T cells after yellow fever vaccination. Background on the study: Fractions low in cell number were prepared with SMART-Seq v4 Ultra Low Input.

Broader study findings: Clones that expanded after primary vaccination mostly reappeared after the booster (96% CD4, around 87% CD8).

The input for sequencing was CD4+ T cells sorted from PBMCs, taken around 5 days after the first yellow fever vaccination. The source of this sequence is a young man who received the YFV17D yellow fever vaccine. The V gene is TRBV6-1, the J gene TRBJ1-4; tentative D call: TRBD1 (5 bases). CDR3: CASSPYREKLFF. DNA of the CDR3: TGTGCCAGCAGTCCTTACAGGGAAAAACTGTTTTTT.